The T cell receptor beta chain under discussion was sequenced for a study of blood T cells in healthy people across ages. A second PCR of roughly 7 to 11 cycles used a sample-barcoded 5' primer and a J-beta primer mix. The template-switch adaptor, which had 12 random nucleotides, put a tag on each cDNA molecule. TCRdb re-called the 5' RACE reads with MiXCR, one entry per CDR3 protein. The repertoire includes approximately 670,000 distinct CDR3 sequences, 35% to 50% of them detected once, and approximately 31% sits in the top ten. Study-level points and caveats: Both higher diversity and more naive CD4+ cells marked long-lived donors when set against aged donors.

A remark on this clonotype: Antigen: not known.

J was trimmed by 0 bases and V by 3 bases; bases with no gene match: 10. CDR3 length equals 17 residues. Germline V gene sequence: CDR1 DFQATT, CDR2 SNEGSKA (reference sequence). Sequencing input: blood. V is TRBV20-1 and J is TRBJ2-3; 9 bases map to TRBD2. This TCR was recovered from an elderly man in good health. This chain's CDR3 is CSARGVLAGVSTDTQYF. CDR3 in DNA: TGCAGTGCTAGGGGGGTATTAGCGGGAGTAAGCACAGATACGCAGTATTTT.